This T cell receptor (beta chain) was found in a study of T-cell memory formation after mild COVID-19. Whole-study results and caveats: Contracting CD4+ clones sat mainly in CM and EM; CD8+ in EMRA. A subset of responding clones appeared in pre-infection memory, suggesting cross-reactive memory joined.

TCRdb analysed the 5' RACE reads with MiXCR anew, one entry per CDR3 protein. The repertoire consists of under 150,000 distinct CDR3 sequences, with around a sixth occurring once and the leading ten covering more than 11%. Comments on this clonotype: The antigen is unknown.

V was shortened by 5 bases and J by 6 bases, with 12 bases between the two germline ends. Germline CDR1 reads MNHEY; CDR2 reads SVGEGT. CDR3 length: 13 amino acids. Sequencing was done on a sample of PBMCs or a T cell subset sorted from them (not recorded which). The source of this sequence is an adult woman who had mild COVID-19 (a few samples of this study predate the infection). Cell type and time point are not known. V and J are TRBV6-2 or TRBV6-3 and TRBJ2-3; D remains unclear. The CDR3 sequence: CASSPPSDDTQYF. CDR3 bases: TGTGCCAGCAGTCCTCCCAGCGACGATACGCAGTATTTT.